This T cell receptor beta chain was found in a study of regulatory T cells in long-lasting Graves disease. Points from the study as a whole: Accuracy was possibly reduced by small sample size.

The CDR3 covers 14 residues. V lost 1 base to trimming and J lost 4 bases, with 10 bases between them. To note about this clonotype: The target antigen is unknown.

Time point given: newly diagnosed GD, antithyroid drugs for less than 3 months. PBMC-extracted RNA yielded the TCR library. Arm-PCR of CDR3 regions and iRepertoire HTBI primers were the basis on which TCR beta libraries were built. Original methodology: The identification of approximately 62 TRBV and 14 to 15 TRBJ segments was made across samples. TCRdb re-derived calls from the multiplex PCR reads in MiXCR, one entry per CDR3 protein. TCRdb, not the authors, supplied the V and J calls. Here the sample spans approximately 400,000 distinct CDR3 sequences, approximately 15% being singletons. These records were also assigned to another study, of T cells in Graves' hyperthyroidism and ophthalmopathy. Turning to that study: RT-PCR in the first round (using the HTBI primer set) targeted the TCR CDR3.

The chain couples TRBV12-3 or TRBV12-4 to TRBJ1-2, with D possibly being TRBD1 (6 bases). The input for sequencing was peripheral blood mononuclear cells (PBMCs), taken at new diagnosis, from a patient treated with antithyroid drugs. The source is a woman aged 30 to 39 with Graves disease. The CDR3 loop is CASSLGRGGYGYTF. The DNA of the CDR3 is TGTGCCAGCAGTTTAGGCAGGGGTGGCTATGGCTACACCTTC.